What follows are 4 T cell receptor beta chains derived from one specimen sequenced in a study of beta chain features in type 1 diabetes. Points from the study as a whole: For Type 1 diabetes patients, all four CD4+ subsets carried TCRB CDR3s that were moderately but significantly shorter.

These receptors' targets are unknown. TCRB transcripts that were expressed got sequenced, as all of the isolated RNA had been reverse transcribed. Only in-frame clones appear in the TCRdb table, and some are missing; sequencing was by immunoSEQ multiplex PCR. The sample includes about 160,000 clones, about a tenth seen only once; the top ten take more than 0.4%. Sample: central memory CD4+ T cells from blood. All receptors come from a man aged 25 to 40 with type 1 diabetes.

In this sample, this clone turned up a few times. Here the CDR3 reads CASSQPGGGGYF. The CDR3 nucleotides are TGTGCCAGCAGCCAGCCTGGCGGGGGAGGGTACTTC. V gene TRBV11-2 combines with J gene TRBJ2-7, with 7 bases aligning to TRBD2. The CDR3 totals 12 residues. V lost 5 bases, J lost 12 bases, and 10 bases stayed unmatched. Germline values: CDR1 SGHAT, CDR2 FQNNGV.

This clone was picked up a small number of times. V usage is TRBV4-2 and J usage is TRBJ2-7; 7 nucleotides line up with TRBD1. Trimming removed 3 bases from V and 0 bases from J; junction bases left unmatched: 5. The CDR3 covers 15 residues. Looked up from germline, CDR1 is LGHNA and CDR2 is YNFKEQ. CDR3 residues: CASSHGDRDSYEQYF. The CDR3, as DNA: TGTGCCAGCAGCCATGGAGACAGGGACTCCTACGAGCAGTACTTC.

This clone was seen only a few times. J is TRBJ1-4 and V is TRBV2; D uncertain. This CDR3 spans 13 amino acids. Trimming pared 2 bases from V and 8 bases from J, leaving 9 bases between. Germline V gene lookup returns CDR1 SNHLY and CDR2 FYNNEI. CDR3 sequence reads: CASSEQAGEKLFF. The CDR3 region has the DNA TGTGCCAGCAGTGAACAGGCAGGAGAAAAACTGTTTTTT.

The J gene is TRBJ1-2, the V gene TRBV6-1, with 8 bases fitting TRBD1. The CDR3 loop spans 13 amino acids. V shed 10 bases, J shed 8 bases, and the junction held 12 bases outside the gene matches. The germline gives CDR1 MNHNS, CDR2 SASEGT. The CDR3 sequence: CATQGQGSSGYTF. CDR3 DNA: TGTGCCACTCAAGGACAGGGTTCTTCCGGCTACACCTTC.